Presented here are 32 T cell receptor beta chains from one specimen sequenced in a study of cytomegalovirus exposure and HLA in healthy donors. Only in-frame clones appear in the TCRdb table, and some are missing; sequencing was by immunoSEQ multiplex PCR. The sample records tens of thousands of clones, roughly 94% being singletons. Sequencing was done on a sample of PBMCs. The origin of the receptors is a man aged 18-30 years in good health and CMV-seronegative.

The CDR3 DNA sequence: TGTGCCAGCAGTTTAGCAAGCGGGGTTGGATACGAGCAGTACTTC. This gives the protein CASSLASGVGYEQYF. V and J are TRBV27 and TRBJ2-7; 7 bases are shared with TRBD2. Germline V gene sequence: CDR1 MNHEY, CDR2 SMNVEV (reference sequence). This CDR3 has 15 amino acids. The V and J ends lost 2 bases and 4 bases, in that order; junction bases with no gene match: 8.

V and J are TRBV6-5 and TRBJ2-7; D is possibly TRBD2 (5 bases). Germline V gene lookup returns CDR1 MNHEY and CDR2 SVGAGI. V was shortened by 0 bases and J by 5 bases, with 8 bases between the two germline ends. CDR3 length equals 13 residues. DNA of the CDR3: TGTGCCAGCAGTTACTCAACCGGGAACGAGCAGTACTTC. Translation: CASSYSTGNEQYF.

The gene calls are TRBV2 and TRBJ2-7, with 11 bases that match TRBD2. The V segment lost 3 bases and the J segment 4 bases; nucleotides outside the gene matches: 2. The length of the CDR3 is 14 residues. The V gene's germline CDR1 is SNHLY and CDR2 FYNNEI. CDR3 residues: CASSDSGRVYEQYF. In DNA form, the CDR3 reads TGTGCCAGCAGTGATAGCGGGAGGGTTTACGAGCAGTACTTC.

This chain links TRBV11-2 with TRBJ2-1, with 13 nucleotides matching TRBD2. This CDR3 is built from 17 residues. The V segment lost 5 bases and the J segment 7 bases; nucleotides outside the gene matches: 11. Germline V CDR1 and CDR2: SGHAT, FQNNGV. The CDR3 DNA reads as TGTGCCAGCAGCCCAACTAGCGGGAGGGCCCTTGGTAATGAGCAGTTCTTC. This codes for CASSPTSGRALGNEQFF.

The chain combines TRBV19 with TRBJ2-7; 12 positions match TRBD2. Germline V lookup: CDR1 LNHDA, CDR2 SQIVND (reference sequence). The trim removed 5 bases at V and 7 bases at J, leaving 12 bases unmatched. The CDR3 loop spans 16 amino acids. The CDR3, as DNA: TGTGCCAGTAGTCCCGAGACTAGCGGGAGTAGAAGAGAGCAGTACTTC. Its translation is CASSPETSGSRREQYF.

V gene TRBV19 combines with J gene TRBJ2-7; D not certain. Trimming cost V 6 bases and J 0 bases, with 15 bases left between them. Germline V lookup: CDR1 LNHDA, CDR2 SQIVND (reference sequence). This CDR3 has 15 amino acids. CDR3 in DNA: TGTGCCAGTAGGGCTTACAGTGGTAGCTCCTACGAGCAGTACTTC. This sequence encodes CASRAYSGSSYEQYF.

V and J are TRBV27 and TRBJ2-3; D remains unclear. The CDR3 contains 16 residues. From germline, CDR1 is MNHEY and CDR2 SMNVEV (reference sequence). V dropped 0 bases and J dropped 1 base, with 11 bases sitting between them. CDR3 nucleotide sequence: TGTGCCAGCAGTTTATCGTCGGGTGTCGGCACAGATACGCAGTATTTT. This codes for CASSLSSGVGTDTQYF.

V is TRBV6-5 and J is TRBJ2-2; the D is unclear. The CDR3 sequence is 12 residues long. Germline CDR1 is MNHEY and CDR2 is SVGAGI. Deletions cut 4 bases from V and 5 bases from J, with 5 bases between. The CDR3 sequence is CASSWPTGELFF. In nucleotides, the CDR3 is TGTGCCAGCAGTTGGCCTACCGGGGAGCTGTTTTTT.

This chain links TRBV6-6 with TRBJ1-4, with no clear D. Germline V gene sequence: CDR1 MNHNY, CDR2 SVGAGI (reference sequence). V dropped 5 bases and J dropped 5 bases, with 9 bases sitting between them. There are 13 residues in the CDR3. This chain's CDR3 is CASSPFLNEKLFF. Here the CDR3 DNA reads TGTGCCAGCAGTCCGTTCCTCAATGAAAAACTGTTTTTT.

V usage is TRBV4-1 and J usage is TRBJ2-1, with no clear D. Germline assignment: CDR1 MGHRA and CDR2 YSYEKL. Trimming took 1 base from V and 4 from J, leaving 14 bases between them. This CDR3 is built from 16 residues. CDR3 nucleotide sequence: TGCGCCAGCAGCCAAGTAGTGGTACTAAAGTACAATGAGCAGTTCTTC. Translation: CASSQVVVLKYNEQFF.

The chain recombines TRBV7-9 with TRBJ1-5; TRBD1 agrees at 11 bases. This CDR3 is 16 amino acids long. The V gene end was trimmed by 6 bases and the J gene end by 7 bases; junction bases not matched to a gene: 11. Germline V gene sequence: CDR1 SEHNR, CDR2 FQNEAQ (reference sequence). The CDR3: CASRKPGQGGGQPQHF. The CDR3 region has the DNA TGTGCCAGCAGAAAACCGGGACAGGGGGGCGGGCAGCCCCAGCATTTT. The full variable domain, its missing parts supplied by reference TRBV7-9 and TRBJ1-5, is DTGVSQNPRHKITKRGQNVTFRCDPISEHNRLYWYRQTLGQGPEFLTYFQNEAQLEKSRLLSDRFSAERPKGSFSTLEIQRTEQGDSAMYLCASRKPGQGGGQPQHFGDGTRLSIL.

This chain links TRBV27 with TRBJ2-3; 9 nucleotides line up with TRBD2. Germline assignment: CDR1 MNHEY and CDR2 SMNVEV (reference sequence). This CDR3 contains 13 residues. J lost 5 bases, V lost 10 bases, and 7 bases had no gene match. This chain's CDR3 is CATAGGGKDTQYF. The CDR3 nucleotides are TGTGCCACGGCGGGAGGGGGTAAAGATACGCAGTATTTT.

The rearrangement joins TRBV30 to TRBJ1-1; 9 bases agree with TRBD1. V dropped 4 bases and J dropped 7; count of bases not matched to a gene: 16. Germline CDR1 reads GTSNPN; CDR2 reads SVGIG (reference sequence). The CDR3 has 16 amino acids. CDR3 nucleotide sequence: TGTGCCTGGACCCCGGATGGGACAGGGCTGAATGGTGAAGCTTTCTTT. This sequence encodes CAWTPDGTGLNGEAFF.

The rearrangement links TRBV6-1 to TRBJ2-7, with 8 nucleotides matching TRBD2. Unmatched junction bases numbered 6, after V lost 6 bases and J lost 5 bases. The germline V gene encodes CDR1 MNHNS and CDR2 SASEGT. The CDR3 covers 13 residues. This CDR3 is CASRKAGADEQYF. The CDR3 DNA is TGTGCCAGCAGAAAAGCGGGAGCCGACGAGCAGTACTTC.

The CDR3 nucleotides read TGTGCCAGCAGCCCGCATGCGACGGGAGGTGGAGATACGCAGTATTTT. Translation: CASSPHATGGGDTQYF. The chain couples TRBV9 to TRBJ2-3; 7 bases are shared with TRBD2. This CDR3 region has 16 residues. V lost 4 bases to trimming and J lost 5 bases; unmatched junction nucleotides: 13. Germline CDR1 and CDR2: SGDLS and YYNGEE.

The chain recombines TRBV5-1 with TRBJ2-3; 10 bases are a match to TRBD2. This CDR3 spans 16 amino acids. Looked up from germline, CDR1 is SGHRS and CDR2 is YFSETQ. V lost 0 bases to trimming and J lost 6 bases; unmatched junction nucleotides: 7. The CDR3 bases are TGCGCCAGCAGCTTGGAGGCTAGCGGGAGTAGGGATACGCAGTATTTT. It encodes CASSLEASGSRDTQYF.

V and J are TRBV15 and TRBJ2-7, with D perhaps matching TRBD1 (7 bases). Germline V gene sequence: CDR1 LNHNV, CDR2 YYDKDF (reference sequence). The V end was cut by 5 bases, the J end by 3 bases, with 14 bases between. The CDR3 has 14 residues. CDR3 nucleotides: TGTGCCACCAGCGGACGACAGGGACTCTACGAGCAGTACTTC. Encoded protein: CATSGRQGLYEQYF.

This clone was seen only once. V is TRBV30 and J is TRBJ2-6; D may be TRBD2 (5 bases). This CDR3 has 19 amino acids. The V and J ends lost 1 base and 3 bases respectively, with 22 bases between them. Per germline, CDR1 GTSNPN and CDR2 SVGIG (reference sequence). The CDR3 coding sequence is TGTGCCTGGAGTGGCGGGTCCGCACCGGGGTGGTATGGGGCCAACGTCCTGACTTTC. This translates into CAWSGGSAPGWYGANVLTF.

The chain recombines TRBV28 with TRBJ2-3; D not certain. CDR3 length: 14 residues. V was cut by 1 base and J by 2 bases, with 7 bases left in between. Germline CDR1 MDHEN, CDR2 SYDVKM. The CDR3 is CASSLSWLTDTQYF. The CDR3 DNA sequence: TGTGCCAGCAGTTTATCCTGGCTCACAGATACGCAGTATTTT.

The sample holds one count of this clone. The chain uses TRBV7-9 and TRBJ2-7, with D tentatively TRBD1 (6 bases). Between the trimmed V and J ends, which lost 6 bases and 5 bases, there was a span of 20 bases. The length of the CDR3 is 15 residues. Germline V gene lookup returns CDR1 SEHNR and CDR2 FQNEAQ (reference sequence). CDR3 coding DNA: TGTGCCAGCAGTTATCAGGGGTCCAAGAGGGACGAGCAGTACTTC. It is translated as CASSYQGSKRDEQYF.

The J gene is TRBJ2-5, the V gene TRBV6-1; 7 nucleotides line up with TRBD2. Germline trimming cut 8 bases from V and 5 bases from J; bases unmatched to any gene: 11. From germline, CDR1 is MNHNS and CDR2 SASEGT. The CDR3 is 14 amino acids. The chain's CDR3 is CASRRKGEGETQYF. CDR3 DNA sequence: TGTGCCAGCCGAAGAAAAGGGGAGGGTGAGACCCAGTACTTC.

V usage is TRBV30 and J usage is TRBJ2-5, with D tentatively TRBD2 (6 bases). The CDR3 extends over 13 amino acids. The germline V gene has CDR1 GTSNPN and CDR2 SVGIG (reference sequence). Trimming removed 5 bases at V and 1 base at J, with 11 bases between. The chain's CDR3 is CAWSGGLQETQYF. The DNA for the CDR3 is TGTGCCTGGTCCGGAGGGCTCCAAGAGACCCAGTACTTC.

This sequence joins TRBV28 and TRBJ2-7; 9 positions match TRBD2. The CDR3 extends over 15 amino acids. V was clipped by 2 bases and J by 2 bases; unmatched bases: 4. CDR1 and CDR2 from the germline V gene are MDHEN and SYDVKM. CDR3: CASSLTGLAAYEQYF. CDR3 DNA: TGTGCCAGCAGTTTAACGGGACTAGCAGCCTACGAGCAGTACTTC.

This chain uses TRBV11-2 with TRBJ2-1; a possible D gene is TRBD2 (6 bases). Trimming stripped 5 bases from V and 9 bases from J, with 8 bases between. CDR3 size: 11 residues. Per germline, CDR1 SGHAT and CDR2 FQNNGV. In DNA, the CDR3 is TGTGCCAGCAGCAGGACTACTGAGCAGTTCTTC. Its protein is CASSRTTEQFF.

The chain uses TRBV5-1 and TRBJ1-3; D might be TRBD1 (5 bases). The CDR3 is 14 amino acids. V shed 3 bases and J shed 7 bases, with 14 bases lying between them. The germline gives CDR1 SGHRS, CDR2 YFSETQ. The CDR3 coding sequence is TGCGCCAGCAGCTCGGACCTCGGGGGGAACACCATATATTTT. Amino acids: CASSSDLGGNTIYF.

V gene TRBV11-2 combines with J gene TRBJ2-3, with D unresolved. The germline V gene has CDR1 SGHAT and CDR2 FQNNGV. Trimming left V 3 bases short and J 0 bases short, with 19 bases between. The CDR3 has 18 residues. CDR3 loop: CASSFTGATHPSTDTQYF. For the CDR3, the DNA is TGTGCCAGCAGCTTTACCGGAGCTACGCACCCTAGCACAGATACGCAGTATTTT.

In DNA, the CDR3 is TGTGCCAGCAGTGATCCGGGACAGGGAACAGAGACCCAGTACTTC. Translation gives CASSDPGQGTETQYF. J is TRBJ2-5 and V is TRBV28; TRBD1 agrees at 9 bases. V lost 5 bases to trimming and J lost 4 bases; unmatched junction nucleotides: 8. Germline lookup yields CDR1 MDHEN and CDR2 SYDVKM. The CDR3 sequence is 15 residues long.

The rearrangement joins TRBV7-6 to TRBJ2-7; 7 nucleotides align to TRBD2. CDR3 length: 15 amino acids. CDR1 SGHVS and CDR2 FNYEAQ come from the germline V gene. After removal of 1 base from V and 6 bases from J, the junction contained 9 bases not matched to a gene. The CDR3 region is CASSLDLSAGIEQYF. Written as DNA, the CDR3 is TGTGCCAGCAGCTTAGACCTATCAGCGGGGATCGAGCAGTACTTC.

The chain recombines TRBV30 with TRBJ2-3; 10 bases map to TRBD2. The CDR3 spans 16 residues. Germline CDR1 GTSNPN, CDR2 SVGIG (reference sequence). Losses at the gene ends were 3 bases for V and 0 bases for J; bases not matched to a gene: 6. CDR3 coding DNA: TGTGCCTGGAGCGCGGGACTAGCGTTTAGCACAGATACGCAGTATTTT. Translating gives CAWSAGLAFSTDTQYF.

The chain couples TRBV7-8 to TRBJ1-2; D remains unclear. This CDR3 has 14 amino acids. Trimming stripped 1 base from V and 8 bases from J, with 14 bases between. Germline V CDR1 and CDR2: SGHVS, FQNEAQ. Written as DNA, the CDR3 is TGTGCCAGCAGCTTAGAAGCCGGGGTGGGCGGCTACACCTTC. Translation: CASSLEAGVGGYTF.

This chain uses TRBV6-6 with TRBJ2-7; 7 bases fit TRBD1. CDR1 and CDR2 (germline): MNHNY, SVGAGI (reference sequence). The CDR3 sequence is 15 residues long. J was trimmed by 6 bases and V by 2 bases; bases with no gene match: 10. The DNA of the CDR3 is TGTGCCAGCAGTTACACGGGGCAGGGGGAAACCGAGCAGTACTTC. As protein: CASSYTGQGETEQYF.

CDR3 in amino acids: CSAQPSSGRTDTQYF. CDR3 bases: TGCAGCGCCCAGCCATCTAGCGGACGCACAGATACGCAGTATTTT. This chain connects TRBV29-1 to TRBJ2-3; 7 bases map to TRBD2. This CDR3 has 15 residues. The trim removed 7 bases at V and 1 base at J, leaving 11 bases unmatched. Germline-derived CDR1 and CDR2 are SQVTM and ANQGSEA.